Sequencing of this TCR beta chain was carried out in a study of cytomegalovirus exposure and HLA in healthy donors. Study-wide results and caveats: The tendency of first-cohort TCR clusters to co-occur in the 120 validation repertoires was the finding of a later analysis.

Per germline, CDR1 MDHEN and CDR2 SYDVKM. The ends were cut back, 2 bases at V and 0 bases at J, with 7 bases in the middle. The CDR3 runs to 14 residues. As regards this clone: Antigen specificity is unknown.

The data were produced by immunoSEQ multiplex PCR, yet TCRdb's version contains in-frame clones alone and is incomplete. The sample has over 200,000 clones; roughly 88% are singletons. The rearrangement joins TRBV28 to TRBJ1-2; unclear D gene. This TCR came from a woman between 18 and 29 years old in good health and CMV-seronegative. Sequencing input: PBMCs. Here the CDR3 reads CASSLTGTNYGYTF. CDR3 DNA: TGTGCCAGCAGTTTAACGGGGACTAACTATGGCTACACCTTC.